These 31 T cell receptor beta chains originate from one sample sequenced in a study of T cells in Graves' hyperthyroidism and ophthalmopathy. The TCR beta CDR3 regions underwent amplification using RNA transcripts as the source. TCR CDR3 regions were first amplified by RT-PCR with HTBI primers. TCRdb redid the calling of the multiplex PCR reads with MiXCR, one entry per CDR3 protein. The repertoire includes about 420,000 distinct CDR3 sequences, around a sixth of them detected once, and about 7.7% sits in the top ten. The sample consisted of blood. The receptors were sampled from a woman in her late teens or twenties with Graves' hyperthyroidism.

This clonotype was seen only a few times. The CDR3 sequence: CAIAGLAANTGELFF. The CDR3, as DNA: TGTGCCATCGCGGGACTAGCGGCGAACACCGGGGAGCTGTTTTTT. The chain links TRBV10-3 to TRBJ2-2; TRBD2 matches 11 bases. The CDR3 totals 15 residues. Germline-derived CDR1 and CDR2 are ENHRY and SYGVKD. V lost 8 bases, J lost 0 bases, and 2 bases stayed unmatched.

This clonotype was picked up a small number of times. This chain joins TRBV7-9 and TRBJ1-2; D gene uncertain. With 5 bases removed from V and 1 base from J, the gap between germline ends came to 11 bases. The CDR3 is made up of 14 amino acids. Germline V gene lookup returns CDR1 SEHNR and CDR2 FQNEAQ (reference sequence). CDR3 protein: CASSPPTVNYGYTF. CDR3 DNA sequence: TGTGCCAGCAGCCCCCCCACGGTTAACTATGGCTACACCTTC.

The sample holds many counts of this clonotype. The chain uses TRBV5-1 and TRBJ2-3, with 7 bases lining up with TRBD1. There are 15 residues in the CDR3. CDR1 is SGHRS, CDR2 YFSETQ, per germline. V shed 3 bases and J 1 base; nucleotides not matched to a gene: 5. This CDR3 reads CASSSLGTGTDTQYF. For the CDR3, the DNA is TGCGCCAGCAGCTCCCTGGGGACAGGCACAGATACGCAGTATTTT.

The table lists this clonotype with many counts. The chain has TRBV29-1 and TRBJ2-7; 9 positions agree with TRBD1. J lost 4 bases, V lost 7 bases, and 5 bases had no gene match. Germline V gene data show CDR1 as SQVTM and CDR2 as ANQGSEA. The CDR3 is made up of 12 amino acids. The CDR3 coding sequence is TGCAGCGCTGGACAGGGGTATTACGAGCAGTACTTC. Translated: CSAGQGYYEQYF.

This clonotype has a count of ten or more. The chain joins TRBV30 to TRBJ1-6, with TRBD1 matching over 9 bases. Germline V lookup: CDR1 GTSNPN, CDR2 SVGIG (reference sequence). This CDR3 spans 15 amino acids. J lost 7 bases, V lost 4 bases, and 8 bases had no gene match. The DNA for the CDR3 is TGTGCCTGGACTCTCCCGGGACAGGGAAATTCACCCCTCCACTTT. Translated: CAWTLPGQGNSPLHF.

In this sample, this clonotype turned up many times. The chain has TRBV29-1 and TRBJ2-7, with D perhaps TRBD1 or TRBD2 (6 bases each). The CDR3 covers 11 residues. V was pared by 5 bases and J by 5 bases, with 10 bases between. In germline, CDR1 is SQVTM, CDR2 ANQGSEA. CDR3 sequence (DNA): TGCAGCGTTTACGGGGGCAACGAGCAGTACTTC. It codes for CSVYGGNEQYF.

The chain uses TRBV13 and TRBJ1-1; 7 nucleotides agree with TRBD1. The trim removed 5 bases at V and 1 base at J, leaving 7 bases unmatched. Germline V CDR1 and CDR2: PRHDT, FYEKMQ (reference sequence). The CDR3 spans 15 residues. CDR3 DNA sequence: TGTGCCAGCAGCCACAAACAGGGGTGGAACACTGAAGCTTTCTTT. Amino acid sequence: CASSHKQGWNTEAFF.

A few counts support this clonotype. The chain has TRBV7-2 and TRBJ2-1; 8 bases are a match to TRBD1. Germline loops: CDR1 SGHTA, CDR2 FQGNSA. The junction had 3 bases not matched to a gene; V was cut back by 5 bases and J by 0 bases. There are 15 residues in the CDR3. CDR3 nucleotide sequence: TGTGCCAGCAGCGAGGGACAGGCCTCCTACAATGAGCAGTTCTTC. Protein product: CASSEGQASYNEQFF. Filled out from reference TRBV7-2 and TRBJ2-1, the complete variable domain reads GAGVSQSPSNKVTEKGKDVELRCDPISGHTALYWYRQSLGQGLEFLIYFQGNSAPDKSGLPSDRFSAERTGGSVSTLTIQRTQQEDSAVYLCASSEGQASYNEQFFGPGTRLTVL.

This clonotype showed up many times. The chain is built from TRBV30 and TRBJ1-5, with TRBD1 as a possible D gene (6 bases). The CDR3 is made up of 13 amino acids. CDR1 GTSNPN and CDR2 SVGIG come from the germline V gene (reference sequence). The V and J ends lost 1 base and 2 bases respectively, with 6 bases between them. The CDR3 DNA sequence: TGTGCCTGGAGTGACAGGGGCAATCAGCCCCAGCATTTT. Translating it yields CAWSDRGNQPQHF. The complete variable domain, with remaining parts taken from reference TRBV30 and TRBJ1-5, reads SQTIHQWPATLVQPVGSPLSLECTVEGTSNPNLYWYRQAAGRGLQLLFYSVGIGQISSEVPQNLSASRPQDRQFILSSKKLLLSDSGFYLCAWSDRGNQPQHFGDGTRLSIL.

At least ten counts were recorded for this clonotype. The chain uses TRBV2 and TRBJ2-5; unclear D gene. Trimming stripped 1 base from V and 2 bases from J, with 14 bases between. CDR3 length: 16 residues. The germline gives CDR1 SNHLY, CDR2 FYNNEI. CDR3 in amino acids: CASSEVIEAPQETQYF. CDR3 nucleotide sequence: TGTGCCAGCAGTGAAGTGATAGAGGCCCCACAAGAGACCCAGTACTTC.

The genes are TRBV19 and TRBJ2-3, with 16 bases lining up with TRBD2. The CDR3 loop spans 20 amino acids. Looked up from germline, CDR1 is LNHDA and CDR2 is SQIVND (reference sequence). Trimming took 5 bases from V and 5 from J; bases not matched to a gene: 16. The CDR3 region is CASSFHPGLAGGREGDTQYF. DNA for the CDR3: TGTGCCAGTAGTTTCCACCCGGGACTAGCGGGAGGGCGGGAAGGAGATACGCAGTATTTT.

This clonotype was seen at least ten times. This CDR3 reads CASSAGLAGVYEQYF. The CDR3 DNA reads as TGTGCCAGCAGCGCGGGACTAGCGGGAGTTTACGAGCAGTACTTC. V is TRBV11-1 and J is TRBJ2-7; 14 bases fit TRBD2. CDR1 is SGHAT, CDR2 FQDESV, per germline (reference sequence). Trimming took 5 bases from V and 4 from J; bases not matched to a gene: 4. CDR3 length: 15 amino acids.

This chain connects TRBV20-1 to TRBJ2-1; 10 bases align to TRBD1. Germline loops: CDR1 DFQATT, CDR2 SNEGSKA (reference sequence). Unmatched junction bases numbered 10, after V lost 5 bases and J lost 6 bases. The CDR3 consists of 15 residues. The CDR3 reads CSAYSGTGDFNEQFF. For the CDR3, the DNA is TGCAGTGCTTACTCCGGGACAGGGGATTTCAATGAGCAGTTCTTC.

The table lists this clonotype with a few counts. This rearrangement joins TRBV27 to TRBJ1-1; maybe TRBD1 (5 bases). V was clipped by 7 bases and J by 2 bases, with 11 bases between them. Germline assignment: CDR1 MNHEY and CDR2 SMNVEV (reference sequence). The CDR3 sequence is 13 residues long. CDR3 nucleotide sequence: TGTGCCAGCAAAACAGGTCTTAACACTGAAGCTTTCTTT. This codes for CASKTGLNTEAFF.

The chain employs TRBV20-1 and TRBJ2-7, with 11 bases matching TRBD2. Germline V CDR1 and CDR2: DFQATT, SNEGSKA (reference sequence). The CDR3 is 15 residues long. Trimming at V came to 5 bases and at J to 0 bases, leaving 6 bases not matched to a gene. CDR3 sequence: CSAAPGLAASYEQYF. CDR3 DNA: TGCAGTGCTGCCCCGGGACTAGCGGCCTCCTACGAGCAGTACTTC.

Of note for this clonotype: A clone one base away is much larger, so this may be a read error. V usage is TRBV7-9 and J usage is TRBJ2-7; no definite D call. This CDR3 contains 13 residues. Germline V CDR1 and CDR2: SEHNR, FQNEAQ (reference sequence). The CDR3 bases are TGTACCAGCAGCCTCTGGAGCTCCTACGAGCAGTACTTC. Amino acids: CTSSLWSSYEQYF.

This clonotype was seen ten or more times. The chain recombines TRBV20-1 with TRBJ2-3, with TRBD2 matching 15 bases. Per germline, CDR1 DFQATT and CDR2 SNEGSKA (reference sequence). The CDR3 totals 18 residues. V trimming: 3 bases; J trimming: 6 bases; junction bases outside the gene matches: 13. The CDR3 loop reads CSARAGRGLAGGSDTQYF. In DNA form, the CDR3 reads TGCAGTGCTAGGGCGGGGAGGGGACTAGCGGGAGGATCTGATACGCAGTATTTT.

This clonotype was detected only a few times. One end of the junction does not line up with germline, which may come from a read error. The chain joins TRBV10-3 to TRBJ1-5; the D gene is possibly TRBD1 (5 bases). This CDR3 has 13 amino acids. Germline loops: CDR1 ENHRY, CDR2 SYGVKD. The CDR3 DNA sequence: TGTGCCACATGGGGGGAGCCCAATCAGCCCCGGCATTTT. It specifies CATWGEPNQPRHF.

This clonotype was seen many times. The gene calls are TRBV7-8 and TRBJ1-6; D may be TRBD1 (6 bases). The CDR3 is 14 amino acids. Trimming removed 8 bases at V and 4 bases at J, with 12 bases between. CDR1 is SGHVS, CDR2 FQNEAQ, per germline. CDR3 amino acids: CASWNRAYNSPLHF. In DNA form, the CDR3 reads TGTGCCAGCTGGAACAGGGCATATAATTCACCCCTCCACTTT.

At least ten counts were recorded for this clonotype. This chain connects TRBV12-3 or TRBV12-4 to TRBJ1-2; 7 bases map to TRBD1. After removal of 1 base from V and 5 bases from J, the junction contained 10 bases not matched to a gene. The CDR3 covers 16 residues. The CDR3 DNA reads as TGTGCCAGCAGTTTAGGATTGAGTAAGGGGGCGTATGGCTACACCTTC. The encoded protein is CASSLGLSKGAYGYTF.

The chain carries TRBV7-9 and TRBJ2-7; D possibly corresponds to TRBD1 (6 bases). Trimming took off 5 bases at V and 0 bases at J, with 17 bases between the two ends. The CDR3 has 16 residues. CDR1 SEHNR and CDR2 FQNEAQ come from the germline V gene (reference sequence). The chain's CDR3 is CASSRGRGLGSYEQYF. CDR3 sequence (DNA): TGTGCCAGCAGCCGAGGCAGGGGCCTGGGCTCCTACGAGCAGTACTTC.

This clonotype was counted at least ten times. V and J are TRBV28 and TRBJ2-7; TRBD2 matches 8 bases. V lost 7 bases, J lost 4 bases, and 18 bases stayed unmatched. This CDR3 has 17 residues. Germline CDR1 reads MDHEN; CDR2 reads SYDVKM. The CDR3 DNA follows: TGTGCCAGCATCGCAACGGGAGGGGCAGACCGTCAGTACGAGCAGTACTTC. This codes for CASIATGGADRQYEQYF.

This clonotype came up a few times. The chain couples TRBV30 to TRBJ2-3; 13 bases are shared with TRBD2. V trimming: 0 bases; J trimming: 3 bases; junction bases outside the gene matches: 6. The CDR3 is 17 amino acids. CDR1 is GTSNPN and CDR2 is SVGIG in the germline V gene (reference sequence). CDR3 sequence reads: CAWSVFRTSGSTDTQYF. The CDR3 coding sequence is TGTGCCTGGAGTGTTTTCCGGACTAGCGGGAGTACAGATACGCAGTATTTT.

The table lists this clonotype with many counts. The V and J genes are TRBV6-1 and TRBJ1-1, with D possibly matching TRBD1 (5 bases). CDR3 size: 14 residues. V lost 5 bases and J 1 base, leaving 11 bases between the germline ends. Per germline, CDR1 MNHNS and CDR2 SASEGT. The CDR3 here is CASSTRVGNTEAFF. CDR3 sequence (DNA): TGTGCCAGCAGTACCAGGGTCGGGAACACTGAAGCTTTCTTT.

This clonotype occurred a few times. With a much larger clone just one base away, this may be a read error. The rearrangement joins TRBV3-1 to TRBJ1-2; TRBD1 aligns across 7 bases. This CDR3 is built from 15 residues. Germline CDR1 is LGHDT and CDR2 is YNNKEL (reference sequence). With V trimmed by 6 bases and J by 7 bases, 14 bases remained unmatched. For the CDR3, the DNA is TGTGCCAGCAGTCTTGCTGGACAGGATCGGGGTGGCTACACCTTC. This codes for CASSLAGQDRGGYTF.

The table lists this clonotype with many counts. The chain joins TRBV3-1 to TRBJ1-6; D might be TRBD1 (5 bases). The germline V gene has CDR1 LGHDT and CDR2 YNNKEL (reference sequence). V lost 1 base and J 9 bases, leaving 10 bases between the germline ends. This CDR3 is built from 14 residues. DNA of the CDR3: TGTGCCAGCAGCCAAGGTCAGGGTTTTTCACCCCTCCACTTT. Its translation is CASSQGQGFSPLHF.

This clonotype has at least ten counts. This chain joins TRBV30 and TRBJ2-6, with D possibly being TRBD2 (6 bases). Germline CDR1 is GTSNPN and CDR2 is SVGIG (reference sequence). The CDR3 is 14 residues long. V lost 3 bases and J 2 bases, leaving 8 bases between the germline ends. Here the CDR3 DNA reads TGTGCCTGGAGCTCGGGGGCTGGGGCCAACGTCCTGACTTTC. It encodes CAWSSGAGANVLTF.

This clonotype was counted at least ten times. The chain joins TRBV6-4 to TRBJ2-3, with TRBD2 matching 12 bases. The CDR3 is 16 residues long. Germline V CDR1 and CDR2: MRHNA, SNTAGT. V shed 2 bases and J 4 bases; nucleotides not matched to a gene: 4. This chain's CDR3 is CASSDDTSGGSDTQYF. As DNA, the CDR3 is TGTGCCAGCAGTGACGATACTAGCGGGGGGTCAGATACGCAGTATTTT.

At least ten counts were recorded for this clonotype. The rearrangement joins TRBV7-2 to TRBJ2-1; TRBD2 aligns across 7 bases. The CDR3 sequence is 15 residues long. V gave up 1 base and J gave up 8 bases; unmatched junction bases: 8. Germline values: CDR1 SGHTA, CDR2 FQGNSA. CDR3 DNA sequence: TGTGCCAGCAGCTTAGGGGGGGAGGGCCTCTATGAGCAGTTCTTC. It yields the protein CASSLGGEGLYEQFF.

Comment on this clonotype: A read error is possible here, since a much larger clone lies one base away. V and J are TRBV12-3 or TRBV12-4 and TRBJ1-1; 7 bases match TRBD1. This CDR3 region has 13 residues. After removal of 7 bases from V and 3 bases from J, the junction contained 5 bases not matched to a gene. CDR3 bases: TGTGCCAGCACCCAGGGGGGGGACACTGAAGCTTTCTTT. Translating it yields CASTQGGDTEAFF.

This clonotype was picked up many times. The rearrangement links TRBV20-1 to TRBJ2-6; D gene ambiguous. The CDR3 contains 13 residues. Germline CDR1 is DFQATT and CDR2 is SNEGSKA (reference sequence). With 6 bases removed from V and 2 bases from J, the gap between germline ends came to 8 bases. CDR3 in amino acids: CSAPVAGANVLTF. The CDR3 DNA sequence: TGCAGTGCCCCGGTCGCTGGGGCCAACGTCCTGACTTTC.